The 30 T cell receptor beta chains below all came from one sample that was sequenced in a study of blood T cells in healthy people across ages. A second PCR, run for 7 to 11 cycles, used a sample-barcoded 5' primer plus a J-beta primer mix. MiXCR, run by TCRdb on the 5' RACE reads, gives a single entry per CDR3 protein. The sample holds around 970,000 distinct CDR3 sequences, about 51% seen once. Specimen: blood. The receptors here all came from a woman aged 55 to 70 in good health.

The rearrangement links TRBV24-1 to TRBJ2-3, with 9 bases fitting TRBD1. CDR1 KGHDR and CDR2 SFDVKD come from the germline V gene. V shed 7 bases and J 3 bases; nucleotides not matched to a gene: 4. The CDR3 loop spans 14 amino acids. The DNA for the CDR3 is TGTGCCACCAGCCCGACAGGGGGTACAGATACGCAGTATTTT. It codes for CATSPTGGTDTQYF.

The chain is built from TRBV7-2 and TRBJ2-5, with 9 bases that match TRBD2. CDR1 and CDR2 (germline): SGHTA, FQGNSA. The J segment lost 5 bases and the V segment lost 1 base, leaving 8 bases of the junction unmatched. This CDR3 region has 16 residues. The CDR3 DNA follows: TGTGCCAGCAGCTTAGTCGGTAGCGGGAGTCAGGAGACCCAGTACTTC. Translated, it gives CASSLVGSGSQETQYF.

This clonotype was seen just once. J is TRBJ2-1 and V is TRBV7-9; 8 positions match TRBD2. The better agreement between TRBJ2-7 and the DNA end casts doubt on the J call. CDR3 length equals 14 residues. Germline-derived CDR1 and CDR2 are SEHNR and FQNEAQ (reference sequence). CDR3 residues: CASSLSGKVSEQYF. The CDR3 bases are TGTGCCAGCAGCCTTAGCGGGAAAGTGTCCGAGCAGTACTTC.

The chain uses TRBV14 and TRBJ2-5, with 9 bases lining up with TRBD1. Near its end, the DNA agrees better with TRBJ2-7, so the J call may be wrong. Germline V gives CDR1 SGHDN, CDR2 FVKESK. The CDR3 contains 17 residues. The CDR3 bases are TGTGCCAGCAGCCAAGAAGGTGCCGGGACAGGGAGTTACGAGCAGTACTTC. Translating it yields CASSQEGAGTGSYEQYF.

The rearrangement uses TRBV2 and TRBJ2-1; D perhaps matches TRBD2 (6 bases). CDR1 and CDR2 from the germline V gene are SNHLY and FYNNEI. V lost 1 base, J lost 9 bases, and 7 bases lay in between. This CDR3 is 12 amino acids long. The chain's CDR3 is CASSEVGGEQFF. For the CDR3, the DNA is TGTGCCAGCAGTGAAGTGGGGGGTGAGCAGTTCTTC.

V gene TRBV6-2 or TRBV6-3 combines with J gene TRBJ2-7; D not resolved. Germline V gives CDR1 MNHEY, CDR2 SVGEGT. The CDR3 contains 12 residues. The ends were cut back, 6 bases at V and 7 bases at J, with 13 bases in the middle. The CDR3 reads CASRGQVQEQYF. The CDR3 region has the DNA TGTGCCAGCAGAGGCCAGGTGCAGGAGCAGTACTTC.

The chain employs TRBV29-1 and TRBJ1-2; D possibly corresponds to TRBD1 (6 bases). The length of the CDR3 is 14 residues. V lost 0 bases and J lost 3, with 11 bases in between. Germline V gene sequence: CDR1 SQVTM, CDR2 ANQGSEA. The CDR3 sequence: CSVEDLGGDYGYTF. The DNA for the CDR3 is TGCAGCGTTGAAGATCTAGGGGGGGACTATGGCTACACCTTC.

The rearrangement uses TRBV29-1 and TRBJ1-4; 7 bases are shared with TRBD1. V shed 7 bases and J 3 bases; nucleotides not matched to a gene: 8. Looked up from germline, CDR1 is SQVTM and CDR2 is ANQGSEA. This CDR3 comprises 14 residues. The CDR3 nucleotides read TGCAGCGCCTCCAGACAGGGCCCTAATGAAAAACTGTTTTTT. It is translated as CSASRQGPNEKLFF.

The V call is TRBV27, the J call TRBJ1-1; unclear D gene. Trimming shortened V by 2 bases and J by 4 bases, and 8 bases separated the two germline ends. CDR3 length: 13 amino acids. Germline-derived CDR1 and CDR2 are MNHEY and SMNVEV (reference sequence). Here the CDR3 reads CASSLGQSTEAFF. In DNA form, the CDR3 reads TGTGCCAGCAGTTTAGGGCAGAGCACTGAAGCTTTCTTT.

The chain employs TRBV4-1 and TRBJ1-1; 8 bases are a match to TRBD1. After removal of 3 bases from V and 1 base from J, the junction contained 4 bases not matched to a gene. The germline V gene has CDR1 MGHRA and CDR2 YSYEKL. The CDR3 length is 15 residues. Here the CDR3 DNA reads TGCGCCAGCAGCCATGTGACAGGGGCGAACACTGAAGCTTTCTTT. Translating gives CASSHVTGANTEAFF.

The chain couples TRBV4-1 to TRBJ1-2; possibly TRBD1 for D (6 bases). The CDR3 consists of 16 residues. V shed 1 base and J shed 4 bases, with 16 bases lying between them. Germline V gene lookup returns CDR1 MGHRA and CDR2 YSYEKL. The CDR3, as DNA: TGCGCCAGCAGCCAAGGGGGCGGGAGACAGGTCTATGGCTACACCTTC. It yields the protein CASSQGGGRQVYGYTF.

V usage is TRBV20-1 and J usage is TRBJ2-7; possibly TRBD1 for D (6 bases). This CDR3 has 13 residues. Trimming left V 0 bases short and J 5 bases short, with 11 bases between. The V gene's germline CDR1 is DFQATT and CDR2 SNEGSKA (reference sequence). The CDR3 nucleotides read TGCAGTGCTAGAGAACGGACAGTGGACGAGCAGTACTTC. Translated, it gives CSARERTVDEQYF.

For the CDR3, the DNA is TGCGCCAGCAGCTTGGACAGGGTTTTGGATGGCTACACCTTC. This gives the protein CASSLDRVLDGYTF. The V gene is TRBV5-1, the J gene TRBJ1-2; TRBD1 is a possible D gene (6 bases). This CDR3 has 14 residues. Trimming took off 0 bases at V and 6 bases at J, with 12 bases between the two ends. Germline-derived CDR1 and CDR2 are SGHRS and YFSETQ.

The chain combines TRBV15 with TRBJ2-5; 9 nucleotides align to TRBD2. Near its end, the DNA agrees better with TRBJ2-7, so the J call may be wrong. The CDR3 is 14 amino acids. Per the germline V gene, CDR1 is LNHNV and CDR2 is YYDKDF (reference sequence). CDR3 DNA sequence: TGTGCCACCACCCCAGGACTAGCGAGTTACGAGCAGTACTTC. Protein: CATTPGLASYEQYF.

Turning to this clonotype: An end of the junction differs from the germline gene, which may be a read error. Written as DNA, the CDR3 is TGCGCCAGCAGTATATTGCGAGCTTCCTATGGCTACACCTTC. This codes for CASSILRASYGYTF. The rearrangement links TRBV12-3 or TRBV12-4 to TRBJ1-2; D is unresolved. This CDR3 spans 14 amino acids.

This clonotype was counted at least ten times. This chain links TRBV29-1 with TRBJ2-7; perhaps D is TRBD1 or TRBD2 (5 bases each). The CDR3 contains 12 residues. Germline CDR1 is SQVTM and CDR2 is ANQGSEA. Trimming removed 6 bases at V and 3 bases at J, with 12 bases between. The CDR3 DNA follows: TGCAGCGTCCGACAGAGGGGCTACGAGCAGTACTTC. Its translation: CSVRQRGYEQYF.

This clonotype was found a few times. This chain's CDR3 is CSASGQRYNEQFF. In DNA, the CDR3 is TGCAGTGCGTCGGGACAAAGATACAATGAGCAGTTCTTC. The chain uses TRBV20-1 and TRBJ2-1, with D possibly being TRBD1 (6 bases). Germline V CDR1 and CDR2: DFQATT, SNEGSKA (reference sequence). Trimming took off 6 bases at V and 4 bases at J, with 13 bases between the two ends. The CDR3 length is 13 residues.

The chain couples TRBV3-1 to TRBJ2-1; D unresolved. The CDR3 contains 14 residues. The V gene lost 1 base and the J gene lost 10 bases, with 14 bases spanning the gap. The germline gives CDR1 LGHDT, CDR2 YNNKEL (reference sequence). CDR3 sequence (DNA): TGTGCCAGCAGCCAAGGACGTATTTCGGCCGAGCAGTTCTTC. It is translated as CASSQGRISAEQFF.

This clonotype was picked up one time. V usage is TRBV30 and J usage is TRBJ2-4; 8 bases line up with TRBD1. TRBJ2-7 matches the DNA end more closely, so the J call is doubtful. CDR1 is GTSNPN and CDR2 is SVGIG in the germline V gene (reference sequence). CDR3 size: 14 residues. As DNA, the CDR3 is TGTGCCTGGGGACTTCAGGGGGCGAGGTACGAGCAGTACTTC. This encodes CAWGLQGARYEQYF.

The rearrangement links TRBV20-1 to TRBJ1-1; D unresolved. This CDR3 is built from 11 residues. Germline V CDR1 and CDR2: DFQATT, SNEGSKA (reference sequence). Trimming took off 6 bases at V and 5 bases at J, with 10 bases between the two ends. The DNA of the CDR3 is TGCAGTGCACAACCCGGGACTGAAGCTTTCTTT. This gives the protein CSAQPGTEAFF.

This chain links TRBV6-6 with TRBJ1-5; TRBD1 matches 10 bases. The V and J ends lost 8 bases and 5 bases, in that order; junction bases with no gene match: 6. The CDR3 runs to 14 residues. Germline CDR1 MNHNY, CDR2 SVGAGI (reference sequence). DNA for the CDR3: TGTGCCAGCTCTGACAGGGGGCTTTATCAGCCCCAGCATTTT. Protein: CASSDRGLYQPQHF.

This clonotype was recorded many times. The chain is built from TRBV7-2 and TRBJ2-7, with 9 bases lining up with TRBD1. V shed 5 bases, J shed 2 bases, and the junction held 10 bases outside the gene matches. The length of the CDR3 is 16 residues. Germline CDR1 is SGHTA and CDR2 is FQGNSA. The chain's CDR3 is CASSRTGTGSTYEQYF. CDR3 bases: TGTGCCAGCAGCCGTACCGGGACAGGGAGTACCTACGAGCAGTACTTC.

In its sample, this clonotype was seen a few times. V usage is TRBV3-1 and J usage is TRBJ2-1; 8 bases line up with TRBD2. J gave up 9 bases and V 0 bases, and 22 bases lay outside the gene matches. The CDR3 length is 20 residues. Germline CDR1 and CDR2: LGHDT and YNNKEL (reference sequence). The CDR3: CASSQESQSSSGGPRGEQFF. The CDR3 bases are TGTGCCAGCAGCCAAGAGTCCCAATCCTCCTCGGGAGGGCCTCGGGGTGAGCAGTTCTTC.

This clonotype was detected only a few times. The CDR3 DNA follows: TGTGCCAGCAGCGCGAACAGGGGAGCTGAAGCTTTCTTT. Translation gives CASSANRGAEAFF. The J gene is TRBJ1-1, the V gene TRBV5-6; 7 nucleotides agree with TRBD1. Looked up from germline, CDR1 is SGHDT and CDR2 is YYEEEE. The V segment lost 4 bases and the J segment 6 bases; nucleotides outside the gene matches: 6. CDR3 length: 13 residues.

The gene calls are TRBV7-2 and TRBJ1-3; tentatively, D is TRBD1 (6 bases). Trimming removed 0 bases from V and 4 bases from J, with 16 bases in between. The CDR3 totals 17 residues. The germline gives CDR1 SGHTA, CDR2 FQGNSA. The chain's CDR3 is CASSLATYRDGGNTIYF. The CDR3 coding sequence is TGTGCCAGCAGCTTAGCGACGTACAGGGACGGAGGAAACACCATATATTTT.

The genes are TRBV28 and TRBJ2-6; 9 nucleotides line up with TRBD1. The CDR3 has 15 amino acids. Germline CDR1 reads MDHEN; CDR2 reads SYDVKM. V shed 11 bases, J shed 2 bases, and the junction held 7 bases outside the gene matches. The CDR3 DNA follows: TGTGCCGGGCGGGGACAGGGAGCTGGGGCCAACGTCCTGACTTTC. This encodes CAGRGQGAGANVLTF.

The rearrangement links TRBV3-1 to TRBJ2-1, with D tentatively TRBD1 (5 bases). Germline loops: CDR1 LGHDT, CDR2 YNNKEL (reference sequence). The CDR3 consists of 15 residues. Trimming shortened V by 2 bases and J by 2 bases, and 10 bases separated the two germline ends. The CDR3 loop is CASSQTGNTYNEQFF. In nucleotides, the CDR3 is TGTGCCAGCAGCCAAACAGGAAACACCTACAATGAGCAGTTCTTC.

This clonotype was observed once. This chain connects TRBV24-1 to TRBJ1-4; TRBD1 matches 7 bases. Germline CDR1 is KGHDR and CDR2 is SFDVKD. The CDR3 is 15 residues long. J was trimmed by 8 bases and V by 3 bases; bases with no gene match: 8. The DNA of the CDR3 is TGTGCCACCAGTGATCCCCGGGACAGTCGGGAAAAACTGTTTTTT. Translation gives CATSDPRDSREKLFF.

The chain uses TRBV7-2 and TRBJ2-5, with 11 bases lining up with TRBD2. The trim removed 4 bases at V and 1 base at J, leaving 5 bases unmatched. CDR3 size: 16 residues. Germline V gene sequence: CDR1 SGHTA, CDR2 FQGNSA. The CDR3: CASSSLGTSGQETQYF. The CDR3 coding sequence is TGTGCCAGCAGCTCTCTGGGGACTAGCGGCCAAGAGACCCAGTACTTC.

The J gene is TRBJ2-7, the V gene TRBV27; D possibly corresponds to TRBD1 (6 bases). Trimming stripped 2 bases from V and 5 bases from J, with 13 bases between. The CDR3 runs 14 residues. CDR1 is MNHEY and CDR2 is SMNVEV in the germline V gene (reference sequence). CDR3 sequence reads: CASSLAIRGNEQYF. The CDR3 bases are TGTGCCAGCAGTTTAGCGATAAGGGGGAACGAGCAGTACTTC.